This T cell receptor (beta chain) derives from a study of multiple sclerosis patients with progressive multifocal leukoencephalopathy. Findings and caveats of the study: Before and during natalizumab, the clones expanded at PML already existed.

Documented time point: time of PML onset. PML was diagnosed clinically and by MRI, then confirmed by JC virus DNA in cerebrospinal fluid. All PML patients were female, and all patients had earlier interferon beta. The germline V gene has CDR1 SNHLY and CDR2 FYNNEI. With 7 bases removed from V and 4 bases from J, the gap between germline ends came to 17 bases. The CDR3 has 14 amino acids. Libraries were prepared by immunoSEQ multiplex PCR; TCRdb keeps only in-frame clonotypes and omits some of them. Seen here are tens of thousands of clones, approximately 89% observed once, and the top ten hold around an eighth. A note on this clone: Its antigen is undetermined.

The sample here was PBMCs, taken from a patient treated with natalizumab. This receptor was taken from a woman in her twenties or thirties with progressive multifocal leukoencephalopathy. The chain is built from TRBV2 and TRBJ2-7; D call uncertain. DNA of the CDR3: TGTGCCAGCACAGTCGGTCGCTCTACTTACGAGCAGTACTTC. Translated: CASTVGRSTYEQYF.